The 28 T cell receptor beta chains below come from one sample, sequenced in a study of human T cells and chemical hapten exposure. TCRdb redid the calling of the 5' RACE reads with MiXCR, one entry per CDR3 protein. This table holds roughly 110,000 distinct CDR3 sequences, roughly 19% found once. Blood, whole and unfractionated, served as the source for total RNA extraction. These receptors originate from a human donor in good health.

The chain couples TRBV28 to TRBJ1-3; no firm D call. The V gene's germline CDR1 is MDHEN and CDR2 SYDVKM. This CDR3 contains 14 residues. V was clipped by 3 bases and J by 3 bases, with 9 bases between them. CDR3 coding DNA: TGTGCCAGCAGTTTTTGGTCGGATGGAAACACCATATATTTT. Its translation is CASSFWSDGNTIYF.

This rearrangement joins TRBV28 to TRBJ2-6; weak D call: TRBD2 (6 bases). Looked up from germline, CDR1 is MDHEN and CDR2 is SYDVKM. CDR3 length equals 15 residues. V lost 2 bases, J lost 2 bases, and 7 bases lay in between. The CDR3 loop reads CASSLGGTGANVLTF. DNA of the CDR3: TGTGCCAGCAGTTTAGGGGGGACTGGGGCCAACGTCCTGACTTTC.

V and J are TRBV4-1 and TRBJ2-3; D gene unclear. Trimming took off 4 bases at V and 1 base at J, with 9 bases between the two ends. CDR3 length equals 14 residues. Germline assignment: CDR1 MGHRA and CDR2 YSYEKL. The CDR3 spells CASSLARGTDTQYF. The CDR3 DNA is TGCGCCAGCAGCCTGGCGCGCGGCACAGATACGCAGTATTTT.

CDR3 sequence (DNA): TGCGCCAGCAGCCAGTTGGCCAATACGCAGTATTTT. It specifies CASSQLANTQYF. This chain joins TRBV4-1 and TRBJ2-3; no clear D. The V end was cut by 3 bases, the J end by 7 bases, with 8 bases between. This CDR3 spans 12 amino acids. Germline CDR1 MGHRA, CDR2 YSYEKL.

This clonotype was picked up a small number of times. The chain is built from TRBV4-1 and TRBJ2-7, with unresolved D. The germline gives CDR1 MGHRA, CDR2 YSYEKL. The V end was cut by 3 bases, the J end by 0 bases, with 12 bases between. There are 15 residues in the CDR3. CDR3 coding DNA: TGCGCCAGCAGCCAGCCGGGTTTGAACTCCTACGAGCAGTACTTC. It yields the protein CASSQPGLNSYEQYF.

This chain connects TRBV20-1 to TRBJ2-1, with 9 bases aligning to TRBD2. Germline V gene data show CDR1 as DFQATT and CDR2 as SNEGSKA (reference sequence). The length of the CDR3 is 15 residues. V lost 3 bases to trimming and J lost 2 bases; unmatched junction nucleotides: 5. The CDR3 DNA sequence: TGCAGTGCTAGCCAGGGCGGGAGGGCCTACAATGAGCAGTTCTTC. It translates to CSASQGGRAYNEQFF.

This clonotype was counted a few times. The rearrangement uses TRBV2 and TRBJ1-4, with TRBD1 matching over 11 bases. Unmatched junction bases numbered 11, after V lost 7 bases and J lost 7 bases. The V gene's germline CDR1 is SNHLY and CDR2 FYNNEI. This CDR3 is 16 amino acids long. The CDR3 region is CASIFSSGTGGEKLFF. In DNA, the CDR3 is TGTGCCAGCATCTTTAGCTCCGGGACAGGGGGTGAAAAACTGTTTTTT.

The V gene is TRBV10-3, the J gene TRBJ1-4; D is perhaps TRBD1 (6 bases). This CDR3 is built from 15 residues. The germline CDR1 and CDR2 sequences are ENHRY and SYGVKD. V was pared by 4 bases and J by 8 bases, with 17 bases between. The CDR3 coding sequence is TGTGCCATCAGTGCCGGGGGCCTAAAGGACGAAAAACTGTTTTTT. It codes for CAISAGGLKDEKLFF.

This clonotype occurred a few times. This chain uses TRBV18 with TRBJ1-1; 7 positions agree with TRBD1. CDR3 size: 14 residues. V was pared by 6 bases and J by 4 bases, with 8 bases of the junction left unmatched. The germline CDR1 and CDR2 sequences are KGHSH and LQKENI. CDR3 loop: CASSSNRGGTEAFF. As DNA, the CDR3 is TGTGCCAGCTCCTCAAACAGGGGTGGCACTGAAGCTTTCTTT.

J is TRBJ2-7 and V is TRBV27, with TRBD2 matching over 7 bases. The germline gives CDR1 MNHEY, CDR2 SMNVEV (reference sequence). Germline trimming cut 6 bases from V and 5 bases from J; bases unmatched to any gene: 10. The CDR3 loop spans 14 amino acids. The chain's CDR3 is CASSSRGVLDEQYF. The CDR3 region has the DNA TGTGCCAGCAGCAGCCGGGGGGTATTAGACGAGCAGTACTTC.

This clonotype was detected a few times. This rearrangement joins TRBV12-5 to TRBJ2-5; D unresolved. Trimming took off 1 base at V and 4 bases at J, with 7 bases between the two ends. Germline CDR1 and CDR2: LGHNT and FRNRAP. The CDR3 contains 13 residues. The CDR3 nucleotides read TGTGCTAGTGGTTTGGACCTAGGAGAGACCCAGTACTTC. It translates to CASGLDLGETQYF.

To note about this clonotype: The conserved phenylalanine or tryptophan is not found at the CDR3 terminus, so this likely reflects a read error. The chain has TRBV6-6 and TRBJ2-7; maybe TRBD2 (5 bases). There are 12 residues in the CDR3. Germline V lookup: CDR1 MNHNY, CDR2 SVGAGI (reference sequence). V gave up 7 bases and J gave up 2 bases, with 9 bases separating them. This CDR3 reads CASTGSAYEQYL. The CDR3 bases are TGTGCCAGCACGGGATCAGCCTACGAGCAGTACCTC.

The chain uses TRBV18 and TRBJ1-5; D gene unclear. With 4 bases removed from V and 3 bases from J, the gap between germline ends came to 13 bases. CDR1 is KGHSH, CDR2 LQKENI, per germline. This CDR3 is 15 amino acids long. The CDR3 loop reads CASSLQEGINQPQHF. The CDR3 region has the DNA TGTGCCAGCTCACTTCAGGAGGGAATCAATCAGCCCCAGCATTTT.

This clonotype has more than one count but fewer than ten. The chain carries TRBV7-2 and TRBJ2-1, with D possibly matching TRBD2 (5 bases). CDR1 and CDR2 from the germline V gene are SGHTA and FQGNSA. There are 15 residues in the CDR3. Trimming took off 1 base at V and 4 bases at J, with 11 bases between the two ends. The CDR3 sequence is CASSLELARYNEQFF. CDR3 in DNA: TGTGCCAGCAGCTTAGAATTAGCGCGTTACAATGAGCAGTTCTTC.

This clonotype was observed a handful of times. The CDR3 spells CASSYYPGTGVSQPQHF. CDR3 in DNA: TGTGCCAGCAGTTACTACCCCGGGACAGGGGTCTCTCAGCCCCAGCATTTT. The V call is TRBV28, the J call TRBJ1-5; 10 bases align to TRBD1. The CDR3 is made up of 17 amino acids. Germline loops: CDR1 MDHEN, CDR2 SYDVKM. The J segment lost 6 bases and the V segment lost 4 bases, leaving 12 bases of the junction unmatched. The full variable domain, rest sourced from reference TRBV28 and TRBJ1-5, is DVKVTQSSRYLVKRTGEKVFLECVQDMDHENMFWYRQDPGLGLRLIYFSYDVKMKEKGDIPEGYSVSREKKERFSLILESASTNQTSMYLCASSYYPGTGVSQPQHFGDGTRLSIL.

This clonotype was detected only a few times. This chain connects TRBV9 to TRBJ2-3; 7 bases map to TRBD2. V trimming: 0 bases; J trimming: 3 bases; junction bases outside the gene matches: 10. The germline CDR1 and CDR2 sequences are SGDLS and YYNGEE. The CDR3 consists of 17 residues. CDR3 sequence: CASSVDPSGGSTDTQYF. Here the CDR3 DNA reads TGTGCCAGCAGCGTAGACCCCTCGGGCGGGAGTACAGATACGCAGTATTTT.

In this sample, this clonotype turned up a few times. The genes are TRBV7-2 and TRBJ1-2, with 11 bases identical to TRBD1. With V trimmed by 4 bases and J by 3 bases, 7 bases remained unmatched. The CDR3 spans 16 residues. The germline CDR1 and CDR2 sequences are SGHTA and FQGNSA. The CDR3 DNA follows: TGTGCCAGCAGCTCAGGTTGGGGACAGGGGGACTATGGCTACACCTTC. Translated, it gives CASSSGWGQGDYGYTF.

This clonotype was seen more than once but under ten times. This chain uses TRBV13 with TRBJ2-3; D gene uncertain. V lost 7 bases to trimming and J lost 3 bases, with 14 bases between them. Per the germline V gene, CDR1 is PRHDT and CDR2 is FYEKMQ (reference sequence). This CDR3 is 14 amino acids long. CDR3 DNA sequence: TGTGCCAGCACAGGTGGGGAACGTACAGATACGCAGTATTTT. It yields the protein CASTGGERTDTQYF.

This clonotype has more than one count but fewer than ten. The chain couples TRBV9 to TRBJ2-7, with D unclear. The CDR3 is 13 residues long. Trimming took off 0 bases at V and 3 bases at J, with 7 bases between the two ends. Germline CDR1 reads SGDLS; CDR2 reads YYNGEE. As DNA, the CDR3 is TGTGCCAGCAGCGTAGGCCCTCACTACGAGCAGTACTTC. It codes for CASSVGPHYEQYF.

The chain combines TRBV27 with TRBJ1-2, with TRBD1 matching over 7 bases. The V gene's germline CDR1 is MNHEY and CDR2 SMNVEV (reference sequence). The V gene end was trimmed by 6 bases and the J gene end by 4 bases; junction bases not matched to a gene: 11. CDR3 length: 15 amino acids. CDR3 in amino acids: CASSMGQPYAYGYTF. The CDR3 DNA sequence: TGTGCCAGCAGCATGGGACAGCCTTACGCCTATGGCTACACCTTC.

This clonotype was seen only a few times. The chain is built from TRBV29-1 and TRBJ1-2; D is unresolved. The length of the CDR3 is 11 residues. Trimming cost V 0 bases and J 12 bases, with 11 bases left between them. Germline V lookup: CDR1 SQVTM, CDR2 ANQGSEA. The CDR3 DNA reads TGCAGCGTTGAAGATGGGCAGTTCGACACCTTC. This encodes CSVEDGQFDTF.

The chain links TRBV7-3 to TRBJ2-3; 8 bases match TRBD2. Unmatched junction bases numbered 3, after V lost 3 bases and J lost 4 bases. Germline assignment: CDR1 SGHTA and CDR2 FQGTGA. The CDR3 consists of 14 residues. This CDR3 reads CASSFGGDADTQYF. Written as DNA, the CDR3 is TGTGCCAGCAGCTTCGGGGGGGACGCAGATACGCAGTATTTT.

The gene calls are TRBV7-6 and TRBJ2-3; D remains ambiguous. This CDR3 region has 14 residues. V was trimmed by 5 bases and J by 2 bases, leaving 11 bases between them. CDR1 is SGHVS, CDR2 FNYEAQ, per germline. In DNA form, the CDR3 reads TGTGCCAGCAGCCGACAAGAGTACACAGATACGCAGTATTTT. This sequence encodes CASSRQEYTDTQYF.

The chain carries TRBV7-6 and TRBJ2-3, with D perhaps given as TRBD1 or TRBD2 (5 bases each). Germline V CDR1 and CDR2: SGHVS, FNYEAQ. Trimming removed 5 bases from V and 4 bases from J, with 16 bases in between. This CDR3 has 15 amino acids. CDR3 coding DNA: TGTGCCAGCAGCACCTCCTGGGGGTTGGCAGATACGCAGTATTTT. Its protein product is CASSTSWGLADTQYF. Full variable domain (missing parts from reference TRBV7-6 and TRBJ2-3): GAGVSQSPRYKVTKRGQDVALRCDPISGHVSLYWYRQALGQGPEFLTYFNYEAQQDKSGLPNDRFSAERPEGSISTLTIQRTEQRDSAMYRCASSTSWGLADTQYFGPGTRLTVL.

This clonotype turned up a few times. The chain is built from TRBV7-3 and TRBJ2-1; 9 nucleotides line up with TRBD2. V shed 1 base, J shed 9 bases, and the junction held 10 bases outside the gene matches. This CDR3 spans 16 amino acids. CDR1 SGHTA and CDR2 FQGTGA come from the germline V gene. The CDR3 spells CASSLIAGGRAAEQFF. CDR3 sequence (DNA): TGTGCCAGCAGCTTAATCGCTGGCGGGAGGGCCGCTGAGCAGTTCTTC.

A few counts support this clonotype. The CDR3 DNA follows: TGTGCCAGCAGTTACGGTTTAGGTGGGGCCAACGTCCTGACTTTC. It is translated as CASSYGLGGANVLTF. V is TRBV27 and J is TRBJ2-6; D unclear. Germline V gene data show CDR1 as MNHEY and CDR2 as SMNVEV (reference sequence). The CDR3 consists of 15 residues. V lost 4 bases to trimming and J lost 3 bases, with 10 bases between them.

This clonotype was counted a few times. In DNA form, the CDR3 reads TGTGCCAGCAGTTTATACACAGGGCACAACACTGAAGCTTTCTTT. It specifies CASSLYTGHNTEAFF. V gene TRBV27 combines with J gene TRBJ1-1; D may be TRBD1 (6 bases). Trimming stripped 1 base from V and 2 bases from J, with 11 bases between. The germline V gene has CDR1 MNHEY and CDR2 SMNVEV (reference sequence). The length of the CDR3 is 15 residues.

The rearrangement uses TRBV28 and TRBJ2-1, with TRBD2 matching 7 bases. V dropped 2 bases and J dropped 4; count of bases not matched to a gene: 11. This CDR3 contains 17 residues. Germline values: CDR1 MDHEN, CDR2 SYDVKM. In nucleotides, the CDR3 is TGTGCCAGCAGTTTACCCGTCCCCGGGGGAGGGTACAATGAGCAGTTCTTC. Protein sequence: CASSLPVPGGGYNEQFF.